The 31 T cell receptor beta chains presented below share a single source sample, sequenced in a study of shared clonotypes between healthy human individuals. TCRdb's copy holds only in-frame clones and misses some; the assay was immunoSEQ multiplex PCR. Of millions of clones listed, 85% to 95% are singletons. Sequenced: naive CD4+ T cells sorted from blood. Indicated subset: CD45RA+ positively selected. These receptors were collected from a man aged 18 to 30 in good health.

The gene calls are TRBV7-2 and TRBJ2-1, with D perhaps assigned TRBD1 or TRBD2 (5 bases each). CDR3 length equals 17 residues. Germline CDR1 is SGHTA and CDR2 is FQGNSA. The ends were cut back, 1 base at V and 7 bases at J, with 20 bases in the middle. The CDR3 DNA is TGTGCCAGCAGCTTAGTGGGGGTAAGCAGGGTCACAAATGAGCAGTTCTTC. Translated, it gives CASSLVGVSRVTNEQFF.

V gene TRBV5-4 combines with J gene TRBJ2-1, with D possibly TRBD2 on 6 matching bases. The germline V gene has CDR1 SGHNT and CDR2 YYREEE (reference sequence). Trimming removed 4 bases at V and 7 bases at J, with 12 bases between. The CDR3 consists of 13 residues. CDR3 coding DNA: TGTGCCAGCAGCGTTTGGGGGAGGAATGAGCAGTTCTTC. Its translation is CASSVWGRNEQFF.

This clone was seen once. The chain uses TRBV30 and TRBJ1-4; 7 bases are a match to TRBD1. The germline V gene has CDR1 GTSNPN and CDR2 SVGIG (reference sequence). Trimming at V came to 4 bases and at J to 7 bases, leaving 9 bases not matched to a gene. The CDR3 runs 14 residues. As DNA, the CDR3 is TGTGCCTGGACTAAGACAGGGATGGCTGAAAAACTGTTTTTT. This codes for CAWTKTGMAEKLFF.

The genes are TRBV10-1 and TRBJ1-6; a possible D gene is TRBD1 (5 bases). Germline V gene sequence: CDR1 WNHNN, CDR2 SYGVQD (reference sequence). V was clipped by 3 bases and J by 7 bases, with 13 bases between them. The CDR3 spans 15 residues. The CDR3 here is CASSESVGANSPLHF. Written as DNA, the CDR3 is TGCGCCAGCAGTGAAAGCGTCGGGGCCAATTCACCCCTCCACTTT.

The chain has TRBV6-5 and TRBJ1-2; D unresolved. This CDR3 has 12 amino acids. V gave up 6 bases and J gave up 9 bases, with 14 bases separating them. Germline V gene lookup returns CDR1 MNHEY and CDR2 SVGAGI. The CDR3 loop reads CASSPPSASYTF. In DNA form, the CDR3 reads TGTGCCAGCAGCCCCCCTTCGGCAAGCTACACCTTC.

This clone was counted once. The V call is TRBV2, the J call TRBJ1-1, with a tentative D call TRBD1 (6 bases). The germline gives CDR1 SNHLY, CDR2 FYNNEI. The V gene lost 1 base and the J gene lost 5 bases, with 11 bases spanning the gap. CDR3 length: 14 residues. The CDR3 coding sequence is TGTGCCAGCAGTGAAGTCCAGGGGTGGACTGAAGCTTTCTTT. This codes for CASSEVQGWTEAFF. The whole variable domain, remainder taken from reference TRBV2 and TRBJ1-1, is EPEVTQTPSHQVTQMGQEVILRCVPISNHLYFYWYRQILGQKVEFLVSFYNNEISEKSEIFDDQFSVERPDGSNFTLKIRSTKLEDSAMYFCASSEVQGWTEAFFGQGTRLTVV.

V and J are TRBV6-5 and TRBJ1-5; D unclear. Germline V CDR1 and CDR2: MNHEY, SVGAGI. The CDR3 has 14 amino acids. V was shortened by 6 bases and J by 3 bases, with 12 bases between the two germline ends. The CDR3 nucleotides read TGTGCCAGCAGAGAGTCTGCCGTCAATCAGCCCCAGCATTTT. Translation: CASRESAVNQPQHF.

This chain uses TRBV30 with TRBJ1-4; 9 nucleotides align to TRBD1. The CDR3 has 20 residues. Germline V gives CDR1 GTSNPN, CDR2 SVGIG (reference sequence). J gave up 0 bases and V 1 base, and 15 bases lay outside the gene matches. CDR3 bases: TGTGCCTGGAGTGCATTCGGGACAGGGACTTTTTCCGCAACTAATGAAAAACTGTTTTTT. Amino acids: CAWSAFGTGTFSATNEKLFF.

This rearrangement joins TRBV11-2 to TRBJ1-2, with a weak D call TRBD1 (5 bases). The V end lost 3 bases, the J end lost 3 bases, and 11 bases lay between the germline ends. Germline CDR1 reads SGHAT; CDR2 reads FQNNGV. This CDR3 comprises 14 residues. The CDR3 DNA sequence: TGTGCCAGCAGCTTGATCCTGACAGACTATGGCTACACCTTC. It specifies CASSLILTDYGYTF.

With regard to this clone: The same CDR3 is also encoded by other DNA sequences in this sample. The chain uses TRBV5-1 and TRBJ2-3, with TRBD2 identical over 14 bases. V shed 4 bases, J shed 1 base, and the junction held 8 bases outside the gene matches. From germline, CDR1 is SGHRS and CDR2 YFSETQ. This CDR3 is built from 18 residues. The CDR3 nucleotides read TGCGCCAGCAGCCTGACTAGCGGGAGGGCCCTGGGCACAGATACGCAGTATTTT. Its translation is CASSLTSGRALGTDTQYF.

In its sample, this clone was seen a few times. This CDR3 is also generated by other DNA sequences in the sample. The chain combines TRBV7-2 with TRBJ1-1; 7 bases align to TRBD1. V shed 1 base and J 1 base; nucleotides not matched to a gene: 0. Germline CDR1 and CDR2: SGHTA and FQGNSA. The CDR3 has 14 residues. The CDR3: CASSLDRGNTEAFF. The CDR3 bases are TGTGCCAGCAGCTTAGACAGGGGGAACACTGAAGCTTTCTTT.

This chain joins TRBV5-1 and TRBJ2-3, with D hard to call. Germline V gives CDR1 SGHRS, CDR2 YFSETQ. With 0 bases removed from V and 0 bases from J, the gap between germline ends came to 11 bases. The CDR3 has 16 amino acids. CDR3 loop: CASSLAPGASTDTQYF. The DNA for the CDR3 is TGCGCCAGCAGCTTGGCCCCTGGAGCTAGCACAGATACGCAGTATTTT.

The rearrangement links TRBV13 to TRBJ2-1; 7 bases are shared with TRBD2. CDR3 size: 14 residues. Per the germline V gene, CDR1 is PRHDT and CDR2 is FYEKMQ (reference sequence). Trimming removed 7 bases from V and 9 bases from J; junction bases left unmatched: 12. This CDR3 reads CASIMGEGQAEQFF. CDR3 sequence (DNA): TGTGCCAGCATAATGGGGGAGGGCCAGGCTGAGCAGTTCTTC.

This clone was counted a few times. In the same sample, other DNA sequences code for this CDR3. The chain employs TRBV2 and TRBJ2-7; D is unclear. CDR3 length: 11 residues. CDR1 SNHLY and CDR2 FYNNEI come from the germline V gene. V was pared by 4 bases and J by 0 bases, with 1 base between. Here the CDR3 reads CASSVSYEQYF. The CDR3, as DNA: TGTGCCAGCAGTGTCTCCTACGAGCAGTACTTC.

The sample holds one count of this clone. V gene TRBV5-1 combines with J gene TRBJ2-1, with TRBD2 identical over 12 bases. The CDR3 totals 17 residues. Germline V gives CDR1 SGHRS, CDR2 YFSETQ. Unmatched junction bases numbered 11, after V lost 1 base and J lost 9 bases. The CDR3 sequence is CASSLLASGGAFSEQFF. As DNA, the CDR3 is TGCGCCAGCAGCTTGCTCGCTAGCGGGGGGGCCTTTAGTGAGCAGTTCTTC.

The chain recombines TRBV6-5 with TRBJ2-2; D possibly uses TRBD1 or TRBD2 (5 bases each). V was shortened by 2 bases and J by 4 bases, with 11 bases between the two germline ends. CDR1 MNHEY and CDR2 SVGAGI come from the germline V gene. The CDR3 is 15 residues long. The CDR3, as DNA: TGTGCCAGCAGTTACCCGGGGACGAGCACCGGGGAGCTGTTTTTT. It translates to CASSYPGTSTGELFF.

The chain is built from TRBV29-1 and TRBJ2-2; 7 positions agree with TRBD1. V was pared by 0 bases and J by 4 bases, with 8 bases of the junction left unmatched. The CDR3 loop spans 16 amino acids. Germline values: CDR1 SQVTM, CDR2 ANQGSEA. CDR3 residues: CSVEEVQRGPTGELFF. The CDR3 DNA reads as TGCAGCGTTGAAGAAGTTCAGAGGGGGCCCACCGGGGAGCTGTTTTTT.

CDR3 in DNA: TGTGCCAGCAGTGAATTCGGGGTCTACGAGCAGTACTTC. Translated: CASSEFGVYEQYF. The rearrangement links TRBV6-1 to TRBJ2-7; D is possibly TRBD2 (5 bases). V dropped 2 bases and J dropped 3 bases, with 8 bases sitting between them. Germline V gives CDR1 MNHNS, CDR2 SASEGT. The length of the CDR3 is 13 residues.

CDR3 region: CASSASLAYNEQFF. For the CDR3, the DNA is TGCGCCAGCAGCGCCTCCTTAGCTTACAATGAGCAGTTCTTC. The chain joins TRBV5-1 to TRBJ2-1; no firm D call. Per the germline V gene, CDR1 is SGHRS and CDR2 is YFSETQ. The V and J ends lost 4 bases and 4 bases respectively, with 12 bases between them. The CDR3 spans 14 residues.

The chain combines TRBV7-3 with TRBJ2-2; 8 bases line up with TRBD1. The CDR3 consists of 15 residues. CDR1 and CDR2 from the germline V gene are SGHTA and FQGTGA. J was trimmed by 4 bases and V by 5 bases; bases with no gene match: 6. The CDR3 protein is CASSLTGDLTGELFF. CDR3 nucleotide sequence: TGTGCCAGCAGCCTGACAGGGGACCTCACCGGGGAGCTGTTTTTT.

On this clone itself: This sample also contains other DNA sequences that code for the same CDR3. This rearrangement joins TRBV19 to TRBJ1-1; D is unclear. Trimming left V 3 bases short and J 0 bases short, with 8 bases between. This CDR3 is built from 14 residues. From germline, CDR1 is LNHDA and CDR2 SQIVND (reference sequence). The CDR3 here is CASSMVSMNTEAFF. Written as DNA, the CDR3 is TGTGCCAGTAGTATGGTCAGCATGAACACTGAAGCTTTCTTT.

In DNA form, the CDR3 reads TGTGCCAGCAGAGTTGACGGTAACACTGAAGCTTTCTTT. It encodes CASRVDGNTEAFF. V is TRBV2 and J is TRBJ1-1; D unclear. The V end lost 6 bases, the J end lost 2 bases, and 10 bases lay between the germline ends. The CDR3 has 13 amino acids. CDR1 and CDR2 (germline): SNHLY, FYNNEI.

This chain joins TRBV25-1 and TRBJ1-4; TRBD1 matches 9 bases. CDR1 is MGHDK, CDR2 SYGVNS, per germline. This CDR3 has 17 residues. J lost 7 bases, V lost 6 bases, and 15 bases had no gene match. This CDR3 reads CASSPLGEGQGREKLFF. For the CDR3, the DNA is TGTGCCAGCAGCCCCCTCGGGGAGGGACAGGGACGTGAAAAACTGTTTTTT.

This chain links TRBV6-5 with TRBJ2-1; D not resolved. Trimming stripped 4 bases from V and 3 bases from J, with 4 bases between. Germline CDR1 is MNHEY and CDR2 is SVGAGI. The CDR3 contains 12 residues. The CDR3 spells CASSSDYNEQFF. The CDR3 nucleotides read TGTGCCAGCAGTTCCGACTACAATGAGCAGTTCTTC.

As to this clone: Other DNA sequences in this sample translate to the same CDR3. The V call is TRBV10-3, the J call TRBJ2-7; 8 bases line up with TRBD1. This CDR3 region has 14 residues. CDR1 is ENHRY, CDR2 SYGVKD, per germline. Trimming took 2 bases from V and 4 from J; bases not matched to a gene: 4. CDR3 DNA: TGTGCCATCAGTGAGCGGCAGGGGGCTTACGAGCAGTACTTC. Amino acid sequence: CAISERQGAYEQYF.

The rearrangement uses TRBV7-9 and TRBJ1-4; no firm D call. CDR1 is SEHNR and CDR2 is FQNEAQ in the germline V gene (reference sequence). The CDR3 spans 10 residues. V lost 8 bases to trimming and J lost 8 bases, with 6 bases between them. The chain's CDR3 is CASGREKLFF. In DNA form, the CDR3 reads TGTGCCAGCGGAAGGGAAAAACTGTTTTTT.

The chain carries TRBV11-3 and TRBJ1-1; TRBD1 might be the D (5 bases). Germline V CDR1 and CDR2: SGHNT, YENEEA. The CDR3 covers 13 residues. The V end lost 5 bases, the J end lost 4 bases, and 11 bases lay between the germline ends. CDR3 sequence: CASSKTEVTEAFF. DNA for the CDR3: TGTGCCAGCAGCAAGACAGAAGTCACTGAAGCTTTCTTT. Supplemented by reference TRBV11-3 and TRBJ1-1, the full variable domain reads EAGVVQSPRYKIIEKKQPVAFWCNPISGHNTLYWYLQNLGQGPELLIRYENEEAVDDSQLPKDRFSAERLKGVDSTLKIQPAELGDSAVYLCASSKTEVTEAFFGQGTRLTVV.

The V and J genes are TRBV9 and TRBJ1-4, with TRBD1 as a possible D gene (5 bases). There are 19 residues in the CDR3. Germline V gene sequence: CDR1 SGDLS, CDR2 YYNGEE. The V and J ends lost 3 bases and 4 bases respectively, with 25 bases between them. CDR3 DNA: TGTGCCAGCAGCGGTAACCGAAGGCCTGAGACAGATCATAATGAAAAACTGTTTTTT. Its protein product is CASSGNRRPETDHNEKLFF.

Only one count was recorded for this clone. V usage is TRBV18 and J usage is TRBJ2-7; tentative D call: TRBD2 (6 bases). The ends were cut back, 0 bases at V and 6 bases at J, with 12 bases in the middle. Germline CDR1 reads KGHSH; CDR2 reads LQKENI. This CDR3 contains 14 residues. The CDR3 here is CASSPPSGRSEQYF. The DNA for the CDR3 is TGTGCCAGCTCACCACCATCTGGGAGGAGCGAGCAGTACTTC.

The V and J genes are TRBV6-1 and TRBJ2-1; D is uncertain. Trimming pared 7 bases from V and 0 bases from J, leaving 13 bases between. The germline V gene encodes CDR1 MNHNS and CDR2 SASEGT. The CDR3 consists of 15 residues. CDR3: CASKRADTSYNEQFF. The CDR3 DNA reads TGTGCCAGCAAAAGGGCAGACACCTCCTACAATGAGCAGTTCTTC.

This clone came up many times. CDR3 nucleotides: TGTGCCTGGACTTTCGGAAACACTGAAGCTTTCTTT. It specifies CAWTFGNTEAFF. The V and J genes are TRBV30 and TRBJ1-1; D unresolved. The CDR3 spans 12 residues. V lost 4 bases to trimming and J lost 2 bases, with 8 bases between them. Germline lookup yields CDR1 GTSNPN and CDR2 SVGIG (reference sequence).